This TCR beta chain was sequenced in a study of Ad26.COV2.S vaccination and SARS-CoV-2 variants (dated by TCRdb to 2020 to 2023). Background for the entire study: Donors in the vaccine arm were drawn from COV1001, a phase I-IIa trial of Ad26.COV2.S in healthy adults that was multicentre, randomized, double-blind and placebo-controlled. Ad26.COV2.S was administered intramuscularly at a dose of 5x10^10 or 1x10^11 viral particles, either as one shot or as two shots given 56 days apart. TCRbeta repertoire sequencing was used to assess the specificity and breadth of SARS-CoV-2-reactive T cell receptors after Ad26.COV2.S vaccination. The TCR-sequenced set comprised approximately 30 samples: some 19 Ad26.COV2.S vaccine recipients, 5 placebo recipients and 8 SARS-CoV-2 convalescent individuals. Trial participants were randomized into five groups of five, in which low-dose or high-dose Ad26.COV2.S was given once or twice, or placebo was given on both occasions. Throughout the experiments and outcome assessment, investigators stayed blinded to trial group allocation.

Here is what the overall study found, with its caveats: Vaccine and placebo recipients had comparable non-spike TCR breadth, which fits with the vaccine containing only spike. The study lacked the statistical power to compare responses across vaccine doses or regimens. After vaccination, substantial breadth of spike-specific CD8+ and CD4+ T cell responses was reported. It was noted by the authors that total T cell responses may have been underestimated by the TCR breadth and depth analyses. Higher spike-specific TCR breadth was observed in Ad26.COV2.S recipients than in placebo recipients (P = 0.0014).

The immunoSEQ Assay was the method used to sequence TCRbeta CDR3 regions. After extraction, genomic DNA underwent amplification by bias-controlled multiplex PCR, followed by high-throughput sequencing. The study's processing was this. To quantify the absolute abundance of every unique TCRbeta CDR3 region, sequences were collapsed and filtered. T cell fraction was estimated by normalization of TCRbeta template counts to usable DNA, with usable DNA being measured through amplification of reference genes present in all nucleated cells. Repertoire TCRs were annotated as SARS-CoV-2-specific by exact matching of V gene, CDR3 amino acid sequence and J gene to a known reactive TCR set. MIRA supplied the reference SARS-CoV-2 TCR set, which was filtered for enrichment in COVID-19-positive ImmuneCODE repertoires so that public or cross-reactive TCRs were removed. Based on the MIRA antigens, annotated TCRs were further analysed at the level of specific ORF or position within ORF. Breadth was defined as annotated unique rearrangements over total unique productive rearrangements; depth was the summed frequency of those rearrangements. Two-sided Wilcoxon rank-sum tests were applied when comparing TCR breadth between groups. TCRdb took over this immuneACCESS table, retaining in-frame rearrangements with V and J assigned. Such tables are incomplete; in checked studies, under half of the missing clones stem from an unresolved V gene, and the remainder is unexplained. V and J calls and clone size are those listed in that table; D and trimming were worked out from the DNA. The sample table contains approximately 480,000 clones; only one count was recorded for roughly 89% of them. The ten largest account for roughly 13% of the sample.

The treatment or condition label, read with the paper, signifies: over 15 received Ad26.COV2.S at low or high dose, single or two shots; several received placebo; per-sample allocation not given. Repertoires of vaccine and placebo recipients were sequenced from samples taken on day 63 after the first injection. In Cohort 1b, 25 adults aged 18-55 years were enrolled at a single site in Boston, USA, between 29 July and 7 August 2020. Ad26.COV2.S consisted of a replication-incompetent adenovirus type 26 vector by which a prefusion-stabilized SARS-CoV-2 spike protein from the original Wuhan strain was expressed. The germline V gene sets CDR1 to SGHNT and CDR2 to YENEEA. Measured from the cysteine to the phenylalanine, the CDR3 is 15 residues long. The retained sequence is limited to the CDR3, 45 bases, with the frame set at the first base. Cut back by 4 bases and 0 bases, the V and J ends lie 7 bases apart.

As concerns this clone: No antigen is known for it. Base qualities are missing; no much larger clone stands one base away.

The sequence derives from a person aged 18-60 years who received the Ad26.COV2.S COVID-19 vaccine or a placebo. The sample in question was peripheral blood, obtained in a trial of Ad26.COV2.S vaccine versus placebo. Recombination joined TRBV11-3 with TRBJ2-6; the D element could tentatively be TRBD1 or TRBD2, as 5 bases agree for each. The CDR3 reads CASSSGGSGANVLTF. In nucleotides, the sequence is TGTGCCAGCAGCTCTGGGGGCTCTGGGGCCAACGTCCTGACTTTC.